This T cell receptor beta chain was captured by sequencing in a study of T-cell reconstitution after alpha-beta-depleted transplantation in children. Germline CDR1 and CDR2: DFQATT and SNEGSKA (reference sequence). Germline trimming cut 5 bases from V and 4 bases from J; bases unmatched to any gene: 8. This CDR3 comprises 15 residues. This clonotype was detected ten times or more. Antigen: not known. Researchers prepared the TCRbeta library using unique molecular identifiers, the study reports. One entry per CDR3 protein, called by TCRdb with MiXCR from the PCR reads. The sample records fewer than 550,000 distinct CDR3 sequences, 9.5% to 12% being singletons. Study-level findings and limits: T cells produced anew were the main source of T-cell counts and diversity one year after transplant. Some patients' high day-60 TCRbeta diversity was attributed to recipient cells surviving conditioning. Reported findings indicate that, about two months after transplant, alpha-beta T cells came from several hundred expanded clones, which were derived from non-depleted graft cells.

The origin of this receptor is a female patient aged 2 to 10 who had a stem cell transplant for aplastic anemia, so the T cells may come from the graft donor. The source was PBMCs, mostly from graft donor cells, collected 180 days after TCRalphabeta/CD19-depleted stem cell transplant. The chain uses TRBV20-1 and TRBJ1-4; TRBD1 agrees at 9 bases. CDR3 sequence (DNA): TGCAGTGCTTCCAACAGGGGGCCGATTAATGAAAAACTGTTTTTT. Protein product: CSASNRGPINEKLFF.